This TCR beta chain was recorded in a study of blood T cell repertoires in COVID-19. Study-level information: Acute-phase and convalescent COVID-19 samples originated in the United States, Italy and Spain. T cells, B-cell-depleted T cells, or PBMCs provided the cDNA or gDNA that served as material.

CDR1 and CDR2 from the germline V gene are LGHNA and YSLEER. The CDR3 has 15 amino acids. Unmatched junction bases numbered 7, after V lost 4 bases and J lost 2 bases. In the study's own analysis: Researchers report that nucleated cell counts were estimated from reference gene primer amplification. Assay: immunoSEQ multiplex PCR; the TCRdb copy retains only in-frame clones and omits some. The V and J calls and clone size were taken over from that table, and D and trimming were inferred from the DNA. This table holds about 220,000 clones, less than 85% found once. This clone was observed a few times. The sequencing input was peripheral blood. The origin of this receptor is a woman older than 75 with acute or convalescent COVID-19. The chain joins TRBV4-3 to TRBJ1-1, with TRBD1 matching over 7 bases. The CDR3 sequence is CASSRTGDYNTEAFF. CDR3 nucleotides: TGCGCCAGCAGCCGGACAGGCGACTACAACACTGAAGCTTTCTTT.